The 28 T cell receptor beta chains below were found in one sample sequenced in a study of molecular identifiers for immune sequencing clone quantification. TCRdb fed the PCR reads into MiXCR, producing one record per CDR3 protein. The sample lists over 50,000 distinct CDR3 sequences, 35% to 40% occurring once. The sample was naive CD8+ T cells from blood, with Jurkat cell RNA spiked in. Stated subset: FACS-sorted CD8+CD4-CCR7+CD45RA+ naive T cells. All receptors come from a human donor in good health. Some libraries in this study had Jurkat cell RNA spiked in.

Concerning this clonotype: One end of the junction is discordant with germline, which a read error may explain. The chain joins TRBV27 to TRBJ2-2; 10 nucleotides match TRBD1. From germline, CDR1 is MNHEY and CDR2 SMNVEV (reference sequence). The CDR3 extends over 14 amino acids. The CDR3, as DNA: TGTGCCAGCAGTTTAGGGACAGGGGTCGGGGAGCTGATTTTT. It is translated as CASSLGTGVGELIF.

Comments on this clonotype: This sequence may be a read error, since a much larger clone differs from it by one base. This chain joins TRBV5-5 and TRBJ1-5; D may be TRBD1 (5 bases). Germline V gene lookup returns CDR1 SGHKS and CDR2 YYEKEE (reference sequence). The CDR3 is 15 amino acids. CDR3 coding DNA: TGTGCCAGCAGCCTGCAGGGTTATAGCAATCAGCCCCTGCATTTT. It codes for CASSLQGYSNQPLHF.

Of note for this clonotype: A read error may account for a junction end that differs from germline. The J gene is TRBJ2-7, the V gene TRBV19; D perhaps matches TRBD2 (6 bases). Germline V gene sequence: CDR1 LNHDA, CDR2 SQIVND (reference sequence). This CDR3 is built from 13 residues. CDR3 residues: CASSAGSSSEQYF. CDR3 DNA sequence: TGTGCCAGTAGTGCCGGGAGCTCCTCCGAGCAGTACTTC.

This clonotype was counted ten times or more. The rearrangement links TRBV24-1 to TRBJ2-7, with D tentatively TRBD2 (5 bases). V was cut by 4 bases and J by 0 bases, with 6 bases left in between. CDR3 length equals 13 residues. Germline CDR1 and CDR2: KGHDR and SFDVKD. CDR3 region: CATSEAASYEQYF. Here the CDR3 DNA reads TGTGCCACCAGTGAAGCGGCCTCCTACGAGCAGTACTTC.

The chain uses TRBV7-9 and TRBJ2-3; 10 bases align to TRBD2. Per the germline V gene, CDR1 is SEHNR and CDR2 is FQNEAQ (reference sequence). The length of the CDR3 is 15 residues. V gave up 4 bases and J gave up 5 bases; unmatched junction bases: 6. This chain's CDR3 is CASSSTSGVRDTQYF. CDR3 DNA: TGTGCCAGCAGCTCTACTAGCGGGGTTAGAGATACGCAGTATTTT.

Many counts were recorded for this clonotype. The rearrangement links TRBV28 to TRBJ1-1; 7 positions agree with TRBD1. V lost 6 bases, J lost 4 bases, and 8 bases stayed unmatched. Germline CDR1 is MDHEN and CDR2 is SYDVKM. The CDR3 runs to 14 residues. The chain's CDR3 is CASSQTTGLTEAFF. CDR3 nucleotide sequence: TGTGCCAGCAGCCAGACGACAGGGCTCACTGAAGCTTTCTTT.

This clonotype appeared many times. The V gene is TRBV12-3 or TRBV12-4, the J gene TRBJ2-1; D uncertain. V lost 6 bases and J 8 bases, leaving 14 bases between the germline ends. CDR3 length: 13 amino acids. CDR3 in DNA: TGTGCCAGCAGATCTCCTTTGATAGATGAGCAGTTCTTC. Its protein product is CASRSPLIDEQFF.

This clonotype has only one observation. The CDR3 ends on some other residue instead of the conserved phenylalanine or tryptophan, so this is likely a read error. The limits of the CDR3 on the DNA are not certain, so only TCRdb's listed CDR3 is given. The V and J genes are TRBV14 and TRBJ2-5; TRBD1 is taken as the D call from the table, unchecked against the DNA. The length of the CDR3 is 16 amino acids, counting both ends. The germline V gene has CDR1 SGHDN and CDR2 FVKESK. The CDR3 reads CASSQGYGQGGETLYY.

The chain has TRBV11-2 and TRBJ2-3; D not resolved. In germline, CDR1 is SGHAT, CDR2 FQNNGV. Trimming cost V 2 bases and J 5 bases, with 8 bases left between them. The CDR3 extends over 13 amino acids. CDR3 DNA: TGTGCCAGCAGCTTAAGGGTTGAAGATACGCAGTATTTT. Amino acids: CASSLRVEDTQYF.

On this clonotype: A read error may produce the germline difference seen at one junction end. J is TRBJ1-4 and V is TRBV11-2; TRBD1 matches 7 bases. Germline values: CDR1 SGHAT, CDR2 FQNNGV. CDR3 length: 15 amino acids. The DNA for the CDR3 is TGTGCCAGCAGTCCACAGGGGACAACTAATGAAGAACTGTTTTTT. Translating gives CASSPQGTTNEELFF.

Of note for this clonotype: The junction departs from germline at one end; a sequencing error may be responsible. V usage is TRBV19 and J usage is TRBJ2-2, with 7 bases matching TRBD1. Germline loops: CDR1 LNHDA, CDR2 SQIVND (reference sequence). The CDR3 runs 15 residues. In DNA, the CDR3 is TGTGCCAGTCTCCAGGGGGTAAGGAACTCCGGGGAGCTGTTTTTT. Protein sequence: CASLQGVRNSGELFF.

About this clonotype itself: A much larger clone lies one base from this, so it may be a read error. CDR3 protein: CASSQTGNLPQHF. Written as DNA, the CDR3 is TGCGCCAGCAGCCAAACAGGAAATCTGCCCCAGCATTTT. The gene calls are TRBV4-1 and TRBJ1-5; D is perhaps TRBD1 (5 bases). Looked up from germline, CDR1 is MGHRA and CDR2 is YSYEKL. This CDR3 region has 13 residues.

V usage is TRBV29-1 and J usage is TRBJ1-2; no reliable D call. Germline loops: CDR1 SQVTM, CDR2 ANQGSEA. This CDR3 spans 15 amino acids. The CDR3 sequence is CSVPAEIPANYGYTF. CDR3 nucleotides: TGCAGTGTCCCCGCGGAAATACCGGCTAACTATGGCTACACCTTC.

The rearrangement joins TRBV5-6 to TRBJ2-1, with 11 bases identical to TRBD2. Germline values: CDR1 SGHDT, CDR2 YYEEEE. V dropped 3 bases and J dropped 10; count of bases not matched to a gene: 9. The CDR3 is made up of 15 amino acids. CDR3 sequence (DNA): TGTGCCAGCAGCTGGATGCTAGCGGGAGGTGGGGAGCAGTTCTTC. Translated, it gives CASSWMLAGGGEQFF.

This sequence joins TRBV4-1 and TRBJ2-1; 7 bases agree with TRBD1. CDR1 and CDR2 from the germline V gene are MGHRA and YSYEKL. The CDR3 is 17 amino acids. J gave up 4 bases and V 1 base, and 10 bases lay outside the gene matches. CDR3 protein: CASSQVAGGMEYNEQFF. The CDR3 nucleotides read TGCGCCAGCAGCCAAGTCGCAGGGGGAATGGAATACAATGAGCAGTTCTTC.

This clonotype occurred a few times. V gene TRBV27 combines with J gene TRBJ2-7; 8 bases match TRBD2. The junction had 13 bases not matched to a gene; V was cut back by 5 bases and J by 4 bases. Germline assignment: CDR1 MNHEY and CDR2 SMNVEV (reference sequence). CDR3 length: 16 amino acids. The DNA of the CDR3 is TGTGCCAGCAGTAGGGGCGGGGGGACCCCCTTTTACGAGCAGTACTTC. The encoded protein is CASSRGGGTPFYEQYF.

This clonotype was counted at least ten times. The chain carries TRBV14 and TRBJ2-7; no firm D call. Trimming left V 4 bases short and J 0 bases short, with 13 bases between. CDR3 length: 15 amino acids. The germline gives CDR1 SGHDN, CDR2 FVKESK. CDR3 in DNA: TGTGCCAGCAGCCTTCACGGATCCCGCTCCTACGAGCAGTACTTC. Translating gives CASSLHGSRSYEQYF.

This clonotype was found many times. This sequence joins TRBV7-2 and TRBJ2-4; 8 bases are shared with TRBD2. The length of the CDR3 is 19 residues. Per germline, CDR1 SGHTA and CDR2 FQGNSA. The ends lost 1 base at V and 2 bases at J; junction bases unmatched: 13. The CDR3 here is CASSLVRAGVWGTKNIQYF. CDR3 nucleotides: TGTGCCAGCAGCTTAGTTCGAGCGGGAGTTTGGGGTACCAAAAACATTCAGTACTTC.

V gene TRBV7-9 combines with J gene TRBJ2-2, with D possibly TRBD1 on 6 matching bases. Germline-derived CDR1 and CDR2 are SEHNR and FQNEAQ (reference sequence). This CDR3 comprises 14 residues. V was clipped by 5 bases and J by 10 bases, with 17 bases between them. Here the CDR3 reads CASSPPVGAVELFF. The DNA of the CDR3 is TGTGCCAGCAGCCCACCTGTGGGGGCGGTGGAGCTGTTTTTT.

This clonotype came up once. V and J are TRBV28 and TRBJ2-3; D may be TRBD1 (6 bases). The V end was cut by 6 bases, the J end by 2 bases, with 18 bases between. Germline assignment: CDR1 MDHEN and CDR2 SYDVKM. CDR3 length: 16 residues. CDR3 in DNA: TGTGCCAGCAGGCCCCTCTCCGGGACACACACAGATACGCAGTATTTT. Amino acids: CASRPLSGTHTDTQYF.

Points on this clonotype: Given a much more abundant clone one base away, this may be a read error. This likely comes from a read error, as the CDR3 has no conserved phenylalanine or tryptophan at its end. The chain is built from TRBV7-2 and TRBJ2-5; 13 bases are a match to TRBD2. J was trimmed by 5 bases and V by 7 bases; bases with no gene match: 13. Germline-derived CDR1 and CDR2 are SGHTA and FQGNSA. The CDR3 contains 17 residues. The CDR3 loop is CASTPGGLAGVRETQYI. CDR3 bases: TGTGCCAGCACCCCAGGAGGACTAGCGGGAGTGAGGGAGACCCAGTACATC.

On this clonotype itself: A much larger clone sits a single nucleotide away, making a read error possible. The chain links TRBV9 to TRBJ2-3, with D possibly matching TRBD1 (5 bases). Trimming cost V 3 bases and J 5 bases, with 13 bases left between them. CDR1 and CDR2 from the germline V gene are SGDLS and YYNGEE. The CDR3 extends over 14 amino acids. The CDR3 DNA reads as TGTGCCAGCAGCGACAGGACGTCCGTAGATACGCAGTATTTT. Translated, it gives CASSDRTSVDTQYF.

In regard to this clonotype: This may be a read error: a much more frequent sequence differs by one nucleotide. For the CDR3, the DNA is TGTGCCAGCAGCATCAGGTACCAAGAGACCCAGGACTTC. This gives the protein CASSIRYQETQDF. The V gene is TRBV6-5, the J gene TRBJ2-5; D unresolved. Germline CDR1 and CDR2: MNHEY and SVGAGI. CDR3 length equals 13 residues.

The chain joins TRBV7-8 to TRBJ1-5, with D unresolved. There are 14 residues in the CDR3. V was pared by 7 bases and J by 5 bases, with 15 bases between. Germline values: CDR1 SGHVS, CDR2 FQNEAQ. The chain's CDR3 is CASTTAEGYQPQHF. Here the CDR3 DNA reads TGTGCCAGCACCACCGCGGAGGGCTATCAGCCCCAGCATTTT.

This clonotype was counted a few times. In DNA form, the CDR3 reads TGTGCCAGCAGCTCCAAGCGGTATGAGCAGTTCTTC. It is translated as CASSSKRYEQFF. J is TRBJ2-1 and V is TRBV13; D may be TRBD2 (5 bases). The germline V and J ends were trimmed by 4 bases and 8 bases, with 9 bases remaining between them. The CDR3 runs to 12 residues. Germline loops: CDR1 PRHDT, CDR2 FYEKMQ (reference sequence).

Points on this clonotype: This CDR3 is missing its conserved last phenylalanine or tryptophan, likely due to a read error. Because the CDR3's place on the DNA is in doubt, the DNA is left out and the CDR3 is given as listed by TCRdb. The J gene is TRBJ2-3, the V gene TRBV4-1; the table's TRBD1 call for D was not verified on the DNA. In germline, CDR1 is MGHRA, CDR2 YSYEKL. The CDR3 length is 15 residues, termini included. Here the CDR3 reads CASSPSQGGTDTQYI.

Of note for this clonotype: This clone may be a read error of a much larger clone one base away. The chain is built from TRBV5-6 and TRBJ1-4, with 9 bases fitting TRBD1. V trimming: 5 bases; J trimming: 8 bases; junction bases outside the gene matches: 10. Germline CDR1 SGHDT, CDR2 YYEEEE. The CDR3 has 15 residues. In DNA, the CDR3 is TGTGCCAGCAGGTTCGGACAGGGGCAGGGAGAAAAACTGTTTTTT. As protein: CASRFGQGQGEKLFF.

In regard to this clonotype: Possible read error: a much larger clone is one base away. The chain combines TRBV5-6 with TRBJ2-7; 7 nucleotides align to TRBD2. Judging by the DNA end, TRBJ2-1 fits better; the J call may be wrong. Germline V gene lookup returns CDR1 SGHDT and CDR2 YYEEEE. The CDR3 extends over 14 amino acids. The chain's CDR3 is CASSPGTNSYEQFF. CDR3 nucleotide sequence: TGTGCCAGCAGCCCCGGGACTAACTCCTACGAGCAGTTCTTC.